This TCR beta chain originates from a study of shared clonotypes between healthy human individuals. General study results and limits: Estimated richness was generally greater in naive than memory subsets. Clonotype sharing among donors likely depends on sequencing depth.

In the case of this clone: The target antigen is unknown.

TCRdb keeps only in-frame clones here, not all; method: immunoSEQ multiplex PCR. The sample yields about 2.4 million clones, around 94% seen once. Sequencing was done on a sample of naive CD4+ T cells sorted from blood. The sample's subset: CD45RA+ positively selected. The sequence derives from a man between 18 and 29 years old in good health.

The CDR3 loop reads CASSIRDSSEGYTF. CDR3 in DNA: TGTGCCAGTAGTATCAGGGACTCGTCTGAAGGCTACACCTTC. This chain connects TRBV19 to TRBJ1-2; D may be TRBD1 (5 bases). CDR1 is LNHDA and CDR2 is SQIVND in the germline V gene (reference sequence). This CDR3 spans 14 amino acids. Trimming removed 3 bases at V and 8 bases at J, with 16 bases between.